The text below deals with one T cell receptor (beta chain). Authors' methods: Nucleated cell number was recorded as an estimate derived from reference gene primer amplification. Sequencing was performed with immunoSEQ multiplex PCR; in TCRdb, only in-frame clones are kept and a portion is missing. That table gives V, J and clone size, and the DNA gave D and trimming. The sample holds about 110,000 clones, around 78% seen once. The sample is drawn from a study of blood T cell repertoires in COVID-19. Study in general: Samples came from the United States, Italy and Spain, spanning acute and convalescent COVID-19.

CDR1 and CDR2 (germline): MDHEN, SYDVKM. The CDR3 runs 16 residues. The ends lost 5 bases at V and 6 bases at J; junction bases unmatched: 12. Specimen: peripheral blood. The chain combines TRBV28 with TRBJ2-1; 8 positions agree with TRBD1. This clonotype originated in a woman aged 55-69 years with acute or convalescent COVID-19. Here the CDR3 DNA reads TGTGCCAGCAGTCTCCCTGGGACAGGAATTTTCAATGAGCAGTTCTTC. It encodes CASSLPGTGIFNEQFF.